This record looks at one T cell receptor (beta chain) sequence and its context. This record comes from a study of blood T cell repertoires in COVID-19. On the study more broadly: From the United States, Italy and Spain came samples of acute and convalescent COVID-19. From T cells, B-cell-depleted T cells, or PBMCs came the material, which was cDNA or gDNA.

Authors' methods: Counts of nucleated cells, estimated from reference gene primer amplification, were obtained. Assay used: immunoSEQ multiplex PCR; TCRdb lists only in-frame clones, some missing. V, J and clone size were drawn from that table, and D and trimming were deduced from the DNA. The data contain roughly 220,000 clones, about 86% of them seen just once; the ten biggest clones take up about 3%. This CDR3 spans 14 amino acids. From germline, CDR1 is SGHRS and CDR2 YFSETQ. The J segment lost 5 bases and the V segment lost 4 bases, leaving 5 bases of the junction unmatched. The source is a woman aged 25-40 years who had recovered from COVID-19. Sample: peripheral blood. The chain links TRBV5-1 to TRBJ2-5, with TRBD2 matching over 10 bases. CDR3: CASSPVLAGETQYF. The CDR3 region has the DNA TGCGCCAGCAGCCCGGTACTAGCGGGGGAGACCCAGTACTTC.